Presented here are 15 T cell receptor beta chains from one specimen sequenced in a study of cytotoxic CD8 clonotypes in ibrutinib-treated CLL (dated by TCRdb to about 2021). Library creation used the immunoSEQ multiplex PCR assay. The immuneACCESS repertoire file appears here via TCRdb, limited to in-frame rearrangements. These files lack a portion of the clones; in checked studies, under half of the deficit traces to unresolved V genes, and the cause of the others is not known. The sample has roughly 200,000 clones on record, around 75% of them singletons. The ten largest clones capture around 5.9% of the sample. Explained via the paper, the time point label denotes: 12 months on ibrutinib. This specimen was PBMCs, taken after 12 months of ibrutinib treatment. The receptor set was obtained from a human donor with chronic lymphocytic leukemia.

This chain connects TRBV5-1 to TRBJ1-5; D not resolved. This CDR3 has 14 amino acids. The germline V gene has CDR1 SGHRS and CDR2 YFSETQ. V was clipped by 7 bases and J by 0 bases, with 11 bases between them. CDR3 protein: CASSGGPSNQPQHF. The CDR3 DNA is TGCGCCAGCTCGGGAGGCCCTAGCAATCAGCCCCAGCATTTT.

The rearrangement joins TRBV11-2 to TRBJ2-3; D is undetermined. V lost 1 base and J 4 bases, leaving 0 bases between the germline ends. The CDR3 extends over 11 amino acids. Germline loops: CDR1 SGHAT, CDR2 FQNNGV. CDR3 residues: CASSLADTQYF. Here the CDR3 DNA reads TGTGCCAGCAGCTTAGCAGATACGCAGTATTTT.

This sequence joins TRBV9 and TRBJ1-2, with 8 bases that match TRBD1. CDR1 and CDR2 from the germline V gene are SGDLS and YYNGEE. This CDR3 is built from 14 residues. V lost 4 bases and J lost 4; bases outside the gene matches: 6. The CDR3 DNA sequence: TGTGCCAGCAGCCCTGAAACAGGGGGCTATGGCTACACCTTC. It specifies CASSPETGGYGYTF.

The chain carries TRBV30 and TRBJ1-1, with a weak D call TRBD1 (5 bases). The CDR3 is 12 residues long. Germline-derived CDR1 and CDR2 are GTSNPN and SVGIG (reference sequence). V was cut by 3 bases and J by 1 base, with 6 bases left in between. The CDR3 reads CAWSDRNTEAFF. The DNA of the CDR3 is TGTGCCTGGAGCGACAGGAACACTGAAGCTTTCTTT.

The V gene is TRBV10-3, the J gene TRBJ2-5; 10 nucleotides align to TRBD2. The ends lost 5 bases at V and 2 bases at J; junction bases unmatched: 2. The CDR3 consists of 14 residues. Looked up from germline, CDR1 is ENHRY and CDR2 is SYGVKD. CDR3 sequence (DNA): TGTGCCATCAGTCGGACTAGCGGTCAAGAGACCCAGTACTTC. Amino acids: CAISRTSGQETQYF.

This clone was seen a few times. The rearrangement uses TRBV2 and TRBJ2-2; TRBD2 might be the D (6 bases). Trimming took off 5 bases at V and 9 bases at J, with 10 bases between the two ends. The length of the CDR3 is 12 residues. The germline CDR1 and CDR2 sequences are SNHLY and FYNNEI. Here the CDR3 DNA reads TGTGCCAGCAGTTTGCGGGGTCGGGAGCTGTTTTTT. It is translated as CASSLRGRELFF.

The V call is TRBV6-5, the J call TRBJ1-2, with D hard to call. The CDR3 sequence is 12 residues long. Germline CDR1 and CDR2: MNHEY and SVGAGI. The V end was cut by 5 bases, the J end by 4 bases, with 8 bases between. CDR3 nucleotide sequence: TGTGCCAGCAGTCCCGGGTTCTATGGCTACACCTTC. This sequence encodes CASSPGFYGYTF.

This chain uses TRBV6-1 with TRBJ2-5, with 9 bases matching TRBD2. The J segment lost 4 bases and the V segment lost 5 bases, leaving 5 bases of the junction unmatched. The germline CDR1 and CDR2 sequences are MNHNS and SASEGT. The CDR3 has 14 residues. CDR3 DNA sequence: TGTGCCAGCAGTCAGCGGGGGGCCGTAGAGACCCAGTACTTC. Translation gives CASSQRGAVETQYF.

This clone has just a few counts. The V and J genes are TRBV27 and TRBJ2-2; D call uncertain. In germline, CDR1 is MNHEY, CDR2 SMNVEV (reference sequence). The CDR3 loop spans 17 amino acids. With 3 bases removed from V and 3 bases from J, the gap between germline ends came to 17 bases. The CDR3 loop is CASSFNSNLKDTGELFF. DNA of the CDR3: TGTGCCAGCAGTTTTAATTCAAACCTCAAAGACACCGGGGAGCTGTTTTTT.

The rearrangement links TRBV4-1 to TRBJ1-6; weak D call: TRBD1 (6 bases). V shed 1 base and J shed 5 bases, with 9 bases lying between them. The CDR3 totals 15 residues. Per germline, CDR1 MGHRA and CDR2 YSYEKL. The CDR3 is CASSQGQVDNSPLHF. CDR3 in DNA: TGCGCCAGCAGCCAAGGACAGGTGGATAATTCACCCCTCCACTTT.

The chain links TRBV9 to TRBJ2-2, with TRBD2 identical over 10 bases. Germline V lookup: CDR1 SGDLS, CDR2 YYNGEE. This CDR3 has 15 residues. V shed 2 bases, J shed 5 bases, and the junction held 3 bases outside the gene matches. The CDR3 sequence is CASSVGLAATGELFF. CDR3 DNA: TGTGCCAGCAGCGTTGGACTAGCGGCGACCGGGGAGCTGTTTTTT.

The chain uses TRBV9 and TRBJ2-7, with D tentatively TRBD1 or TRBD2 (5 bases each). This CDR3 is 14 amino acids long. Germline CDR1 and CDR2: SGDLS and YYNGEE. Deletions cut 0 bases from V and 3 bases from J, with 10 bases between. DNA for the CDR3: TGTGCCAGCAGCGTAGTCGGGACGAGCTACGAGCAGTACTTC. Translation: CASSVVGTSYEQYF.

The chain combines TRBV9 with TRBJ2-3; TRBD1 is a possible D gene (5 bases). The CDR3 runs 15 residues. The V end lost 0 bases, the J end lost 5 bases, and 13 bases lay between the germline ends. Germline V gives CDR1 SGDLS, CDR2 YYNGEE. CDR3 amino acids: CASSVGVRVGDTQYF. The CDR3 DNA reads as TGTGCCAGCAGCGTAGGAGTCAGGGTTGGAGATACGCAGTATTTT.

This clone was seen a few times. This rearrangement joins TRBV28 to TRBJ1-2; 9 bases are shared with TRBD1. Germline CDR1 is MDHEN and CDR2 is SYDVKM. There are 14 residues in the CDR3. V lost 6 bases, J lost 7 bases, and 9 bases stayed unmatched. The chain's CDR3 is CASRSYRGLGGYTF. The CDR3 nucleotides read TGTGCCAGCAGGTCCTACAGGGGGCTCGGTGGCTACACCTTC.

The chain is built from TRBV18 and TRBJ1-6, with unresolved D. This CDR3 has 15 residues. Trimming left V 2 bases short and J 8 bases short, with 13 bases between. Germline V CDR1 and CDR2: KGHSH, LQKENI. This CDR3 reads CASSPRQSEDSPLHF. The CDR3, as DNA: TGTGCCAGCTCACCAAGGCAGTCCGAAGATTCACCCCTCCACTTT.